A selection of T cell receptor beta chains follows, all from one sample in a study of blood T cell repertoires in COVID-19. The assay was immunoSEQ multiplex PCR, and TCRdb's table has in-frame clones only and misses some. The table lists 440,000 or so clones, roughly 90% of them singletons, with approximately 1.5% in the top ten. Sequenced: peripheral blood. The source is a woman in her thirties or forties with COVID-19, enrolled during active disease. The CDR3 runs from the conserved cysteine through the conserved F or W. D genes are given only for firm matches. Size is omitted from some rows. Given values are once, few, many or a class for expanded clones.

CDR3,DNA,V,J,length,D,size
CASSSGGSYNSPLHF,TGTGCCAGCAGCTCAGGGGGCTCCTATAATTCACCCCTCCACTTT,TRBV7-2,TRBJ1-6,15,TRBD1,-
CASSRGTGLNTGELFF,TGCGCCAGCAGCCGCGGGACAGGGTTGAACACCGGGGAGCTGTTTTTT,TRBV4-3,TRBJ2-2,16,TRBD1,-
CASSLSHPQHF,TGTGCCAGCAGCTTGTCCCATCCCCAGCATTTT,TRBV5-6,TRBJ1-5,11,-,-
CASSGWTGLTGELFF,TGTGCCAGCAGTGGTTGGACAGGGCTCACCGGGGAGCTGTTTTTT,TRBV25-1,TRBJ2-2,15,TRBD1,-
CAIRQGLNQPQHF,TGTGCCATCCGGCAGGGGCTCAATCAGCCCCAGCATTTT,TRBV6-5,TRBJ1-5,13,-,-
CASSPGNQPQHF,TGTGCCAGCAGTCCCGGCAATCAGCCCCAGCATTTT,TRBV27,TRBJ1-5,12,-,-
CATSRDPTGNYGYTF,TGTGCCACCAGCAGAGACCCGACAGGGAACTATGGCTACACCTTC,TRBV15,TRBJ1-2,15,TRBD1,-
CASSRQGNGIHGYTF,TGTGCCAGCAGCCGACAGGGGAATGGCATCCATGGCTACACCTTC,TRBV27,TRBJ1-2,15,TRBD1,once
CASSSGDTGELFF,TGTGCCAGCAGCTCCGGGGACACCGGGGAGCTGTTTTTT,TRBV7-3,TRBJ2-2,13,-,-
CATSPESGGSHNEQFF,TGTGCCACCAGTCCCGAAAGCGGGGGGTCCCACAATGAGCAGTTCTTC,TRBV15,TRBJ2-1,16,TRBD2,-
CASSLGQPVSGNTIYF,TGTGCCAGCAGCTTGGGACAGCCCGTCTCTGGAAACACCATATATTTT,TRBV5-4,TRBJ1-3,16,-,-
CASSLGGAGLTQYF,TGTGCCAGCAGCCTCGGCGGGGCGGGTCTTACCCAGTACTTC,TRBV6-2/TRBV6-3,TRBJ2-5,14,-,-
CASSYSAGYRAFF,TGTGCCAGCAGTTACTCGGCAGGGTATAGAGCTTTCTTT,TRBV6-6,TRBJ1-1,13,-,-
CASSSGTRGYNEQFF,TGTGCCAGCAGCAGCGGGACTAGGGGCTACAATGAGCAGTTCTTC,TRBV28,TRBJ2-1,15,TRBD2,-
CASSFRGLLTGNTIYF,TGTGCCAGCAGTTTTAGGGGTCTTCTGACTGGAAACACCATATATTTT,TRBV28,TRBJ1-3,16,-,-
CASSYLLGQGYGYTF,TGTGCCAGCAGTTACTTACTCGGACAGGGCTATGGCTACACCTTC,TRBV6-6,TRBJ1-2,15,TRBD1,-
CASSESGFYGEAFF,TGTGCCAGCAGTGAATCAGGGTTTTATGGTGAAGCTTTCTTT,TRBV6-1,TRBJ1-1,14,-,few
CASSLDGIRNSPLHF,TGTGCCAGCAGCTTAGACGGTATCAGGAATTCACCCCTCCACTTT,TRBV7-2,TRBJ1-6,15,-,-
CASSSTGVSTEAFF,TGTGCCAGCAGCTCAACAGGGGTGAGCACTGAAGCTTTCTTT,TRBV28,TRBJ1-1,14,TRBD1,-
CASSLDPGRDQETQYF,TGTGCCAGCAGCTTAGATCCGGGAAGGGACCAAGAGACCCAGTACTTC,TRBV7-9,TRBJ2-5,16,-,few
CAWSVAGRSSGNTIYF,TGTGCCTGGAGTGTAGCGGGCCGTAGCTCTGGAAACACCATATATTTT,TRBV30,TRBJ1-3,16,-,-
CASTLGGSLYEQYF,TGTGCCAGCACCTTGGGGGGTTCCCTCTACGAGCAGTACTTC,TRBV28,TRBJ2-7,14,-,-
CASSLRLYNEQFF,TGTGCCAGCAGCCTAAGACTGTACAATGAGCAGTTCTTC,TRBV14,TRBJ2-1,13,-,-
CAISPGRTDTQYF,TGTGCCATCAGTCCAGGGCGCACAGATACGCAGTATTTT,TRBV10-3,TRBJ2-3,13,-,-
CASSYSNDRGYGYTF,TGTGCCAGCAGTTACTCGAATGACAGGGGTTATGGCTACACCTTC,TRBV6-5,TRBJ1-2,15,TRBD1,-
CASSLRTGDNYGYTF,TGCGCCAGCAGCCTCAGGACAGGGGATAACTATGGCTACACCTTC,TRBV5-1,TRBJ1-2,15,TRBD1,-
CASSLSGGNNEQFF,TGTGCCAGCAGCTTATCCGGGGGGAACAATGAGCAGTTCTTC,TRBV7-3,TRBJ2-1,14,TRBD2,-
CASSLSGQGLNQPQHF,TGTGCCAGCAGTTTATCAGGACAGGGGCTCAATCAGCCCCAGCATTTT,TRBV28,TRBJ1-5,16,TRBD1,once
CASSRQGGYEQYF,TGTGCCAGCAGTCGACAGGGGGGCTACGAGCAGTACTTC,TRBV2,TRBJ2-7,13,TRBD1,-
CASSLTSGAYNEQFF,TGTGCCAGCAGCTTAACCAGCGGGGCATACAATGAGCAGTTCTTC,TRBV7-2,TRBJ2-1,15,TRBD2,once
CSASKASHPYEQYF,TGCAGTGCTAGTAAGGCTAGCCACCCCTACGAGCAGTACTTC,TRBV20-1,TRBJ2-7,14,-,-
CASKRQGGTNTEAFF,TGTGCCAGCAAAAGGCAGGGGGGAACGAACACTGAAGCTTTCTTT,TRBV28,TRBJ1-1,15,TRBD1,-
CASSLGGGGTYGYTF,TGTGCCAGCAGCTTGGGGGGAGGAGGGACCTATGGCTACACCTTC,TRBV5-5,TRBJ1-2,15,-,-
CASSPEESRTGGETQYF,TGCGCCAGCAGCCCCGAAGAGAGTAGAACCGGGGGGGAGACCCAGTACTTC,TRBV5-1,TRBJ2-5,17,TRBD2,-
CASSLSRGQSQPQHF,TGTGCCAGCAGCTTAAGCAGGGGGCAGAGTCAGCCCCAGCATTTT,TRBV7-8,TRBJ1-5,15,TRBD1,-
CASSRGTGTYEQYF,TGTGCCAGCAGCCGCGGGACAGGGACCTACGAGCAGTACTTC,TRBV4-2,TRBJ2-7,14,TRBD1,once
CASSLLGQGFGSYEQYF,TGCGCCAGCAGCTTGTTGGGACAGGGTTTTGGCTCCTACGAGCAGTACTTC,TRBV5-1,TRBJ2-7,17,TRBD1,-
CASSATGGTQYF,TGTGCCAGCAGCGCGACAGGGGGTACGCAGTATTTT,TRBV9,TRBJ2-3,12,TRBD1,-
CASSGGVSSYNEQFF,TGTGCCAGCAGTGGCGGGGTAAGCTCCTACAATGAGCAGTTCTTC,TRBV2,TRBJ2-1,15,-,-
CASSPGQGAPGYTF,TGCGCCAGCAGCCCGGGACAGGGCGCTCCGGGCTACACCTTC,TRBV5-1,TRBJ1-2,14,TRBD1,-
CASSYSVRGANTEAFF,TGTGCCAGCAGTTACTCGGTCCGGGGGGCTAACACTGAAGCTTTCTTT,TRBV6-5,TRBJ1-1,16,-,-
CASSIGTGGGYTF,TGTGCCAGTAGTATAGGGACAGGAGGAGGCTACACCTTC,TRBV19,TRBJ1-2,13,TRBD1,-
CASSLYAGKAYEQYF,TGTGCCAGCAGTTTATACGCAGGGAAGGCCTACGAGCAGTACTTC,TRBV27,TRBJ2-7,15,-,-
CASSASRDRGLEKLFF,TGTGCCAGCAGCGCGTCCCGGGACAGGGGGCTTGAAAAACTGTTTTTT,TRBV7-9,TRBJ1-4,16,TRBD1,-
CASSRDRSSSWQYF,TGTGCCAGTAGTCGGGACAGGAGTTCTTCGTGGCAGTACTTC,TRBV19,TRBJ2-7,14,TRBD1,-
CASSKGAPGNTIYF,TGTGCCAGCAGTAAGGGGGCGCCTGGAAACACCATATATTTT,TRBV6-5,TRBJ1-3,14,TRBD1,-
CASSGTSGVYNEQFF,TGTGCCAGCAGCGGTACTAGCGGGGTCTACAATGAGCAGTTCTTC,TRBV6-2/TRBV6-3,TRBJ2-1,15,TRBD2,-
CASSWARDISTDTQYF,TGCGCCAGCAGCTGGGCCCGGGACATAAGCACAGATACGCAGTATTTT,TRBV4-3,TRBJ2-3,16,-,-